The 16 T cell receptor beta chains given below trace back to one sample, sequenced in a study of monozygotic twins with inflammatory bowel disease (dated by TCRdb to about 2019). The library was prepared using 5' RACE. The sequencer was an Illumina HiSeq 2500. Reprocessed by TCRdb, the reads give a single entry per CDR3 protein sequence, without DNA. The table for this sample shows 200,000 to 250,000 distinct CDR3 sequences. Around 1.5% of the sample belongs to the ten largest clones. Sequencing was done on a sample of blood. All receptors derive from a human donor with ulcerative colitis or Crohn's disease, or a healthy co-twin of an affected twin (not recorded which).

The gene calls are TRBV11-2 and TRBJ2-2; TCRdb calls TRBD1, which cannot be checked without DNA. CDR1 SGHAT and CDR2 FQNNGV come from the germline V gene. The CDR3 spans 15 residues. This chain's CDR3 is CASSLDPGGPGELFF.

The CDR3 spells CASSPLGLSNQPQHF. The V and J genes are TRBV5-1 and TRBJ1-5. The CDR3 runs to 15 residues. Germline V gene sequence: CDR1 SGHRS, CDR2 YFSETQ.

This chain joins TRBV6-1 and TRBJ2-6; TCRdb selects TRBD1, and the lack of DNA leaves this call unchecked. The CDR3 runs to 15 residues. The germline V gene has CDR1 MNHNS and CDR2 SASEGT. CDR3 sequence: CASKPGEAGANVLTF.

The chain is built from TRBV7-9 and TRBJ2-4; without DNA, the TCRdb call of TRBD1 cannot be checked. The germline V gene encodes CDR1 SEHNR and CDR2 FQNEAQ (reference sequence). This CDR3 spans 14 amino acids. The chain's CDR3 is CASSLTGTVNIQYF. The full variable domain, in which reference TRBV7-9 and TRBJ2-4 provide the parts outside the CDR3, is DTGVSQNPRHKITKRGQNVTFRCDPISEHNRLYWYRQTLGQGPEFLTYFQNEAQLEKSRLLSDRFSAERPKGSFSTLEIQRTEQGDSAMYLCASSLTGTVNIQYFGAGTRLSVL.

This chain joins TRBV29-1 and TRBJ1-1. The CDR3 loop spans 14 amino acids. CDR1 is SQVTM and CDR2 is ANQGSEA in the germline V gene. The chain's CDR3 is CSVAHRPDYTEAFF.

This chain connects TRBV20-1 to TRBJ2-5. This CDR3 has 13 residues. CDR1 DFQATT and CDR2 SNEGSKA come from the germline V gene (reference sequence). CDR3: CSARVLVEETQYF.

The rearrangement links TRBV5-1 to TRBJ2-2; TCRdb calls TRBD2, which cannot be checked without DNA. The CDR3 spans 16 residues. Germline V CDR1 and CDR2: SGHRS, YFSETQ. Here the CDR3 reads CASSLTRSSGSGELFF.

The V call is TRBV9, the J call TRBJ2-3. Per the germline V gene, CDR1 is SGDLS and CDR2 is YYNGEE. The CDR3 runs 13 residues. The CDR3 loop is CASSVGPTDTQYF.

This chain connects TRBV5-1 to TRBJ2-5; the D gene TCRdb calls, TRBD1, cannot be checked with no DNA. The germline CDR1 and CDR2 sequences are SGHRS and YFSETQ. There are 17 residues in the CDR3. This CDR3 is CASSSIQGQGGLETQYF. Variable domain in full (rest from reference TRBV5-1 and TRBJ2-5): KAGVTQTPRYLIKTRGQQVTLSCSPISGHRSVSWYQQTPGQGLQFLFEYFSETQRNKGNFPGRFSGRQFSNSRSEMNVSTLELGDSALYLCASSSIQGQGGLETQYFGPGTRLLVL.

The chain couples TRBV20-1 to TRBJ2-7; the D gene TCRdb calls, TRBD1, cannot be checked with no DNA. This CDR3 is 14 amino acids long. CDR1 is DFQATT and CDR2 is SNEGSKA in the germline V gene (reference sequence). CDR3 in amino acids: CSASHPLTSYEQYF.

The chain uses TRBV20-1 and TRBJ2-1; TCRdb returns TRBD1, unconfirmable since there is no DNA. CDR3 length equals 15 residues. Germline CDR1 is DFQATT and CDR2 is SNEGSKA (reference sequence). The CDR3 sequence is CSVAGDTSSYNEQFF.

The chain combines TRBV7-8 with TRBJ1-6. This CDR3 is built from 15 residues. Germline lookup yields CDR1 SGHVS and CDR2 FQNEAQ. This chain's CDR3 is CASSLKLRADSPLHF. The full variable domain, with the rest looked up from reference TRBV7-8 and TRBJ1-6, is GAGVSQSPRYKVAKRGQDVALRCDPISGHVSLFWYQQALGQGPEFLTYFQNEAQLDKSGLPSDRFFAERPEGSVSTLKIQRTQQEDSAVYLCASSLKLRADSPLHFGNGTRLTVT.

The gene calls are TRBV5-1 and TRBJ2-3; TCRdb outputs TRBD2, but without DNA this stays unchecked. The CDR3 is made up of 17 amino acids. Looked up from germline, CDR1 is SGHRS and CDR2 is YFSETQ. The CDR3: CASSPPGLAGGTDTQYF.

The rearrangement joins TRBV20-1 to TRBJ1-6; checking the TCRdb D call of TRBD1 is not possible without DNA. Germline assignment: CDR1 DFQATT and CDR2 SNEGSKA (reference sequence). The CDR3 totals 13 residues. The CDR3 sequence is CSARWTGDSPLHF.

This chain links TRBV12-3 or TRBV12-4 with TRBJ2-3; no DNA is available, so the TRBD1 call from TCRdb remains unchecked. This CDR3 region has 13 residues. The CDR3 sequence is CASRDAGANTQYF.

The chain joins TRBV6-6 to TRBJ2-7. Germline values: CDR1 MNHNY, CDR2 SVGAGI (reference sequence). CDR3 length: 13 amino acids. The CDR3: CASSYSPGWEQYF.